Below, 19 T cell receptor beta chains from the same sample are listed, as sequenced in a study of blood T cell repertoires in COVID-19. Sequencing was performed with immunoSEQ multiplex PCR; in TCRdb, only in-frame clones are kept and a portion is missing. The table records around 210,000 clones, roughly nine tenths of them present only once. Material: PBMCs or T cells enriched from blood (not recorded which). Receptors originate from a woman under 30 who had recovered from COVID-19.

CDR3 in amino acids: CASSLTGRAAGELFF. CDR3 coding DNA: TGTGCCAGCAGTTTAACAGGCCGGGCCGCCGGGGAGCTGTTTTTT. V gene TRBV27 combines with J gene TRBJ2-2; TRBD1 is a possible D gene (5 bases). The V gene lost 2 bases and the J gene lost 6 bases, with 13 bases spanning the gap. The germline gives CDR1 MNHEY, CDR2 SMNVEV (reference sequence). This CDR3 region has 15 residues.

The chain recombines TRBV18 with TRBJ2-3; no clear D. In germline, CDR1 is KGHSH, CDR2 LQKENI. The V end was cut by 0 bases, the J end by 6 bases, with 10 bases between. The CDR3 covers 14 residues. CDR3 loop: CASSPPSSGDTQYF. CDR3 nucleotides: TGTGCCAGCTCACCACCGTCGTCCGGGGATACGCAGTATTTT.

The rearrangement links TRBV3-1 (or the pseudogene TRBV3-2) to TRBJ2-1; D is unclear. V was trimmed by 0 bases and J by 11 bases, leaving 11 bases between them. This CDR3 contains 13 residues. Looked up from germline, CDR1 is LGHDT and CDR2 is YNNKEL (reference sequence). CDR3 sequence: CASSQDLPSKQFF. The CDR3 DNA follows: TGTGCCAGCAGCCAAGATCTCCCAAGCAAGCAGTTCTTC.

This chain links TRBV5-4 with TRBJ1-3, with 8 bases identical to TRBD1. This CDR3 is built from 16 residues. Germline-derived CDR1 and CDR2 are SGHNT and YYREEE (reference sequence). The J segment lost 1 base and the V segment lost 4 bases, leaving 7 bases of the junction unmatched. This CDR3 reads CASSARTGPSGNTIYF. CDR3 DNA: TGTGCCAGCAGCGCCCGGACAGGGCCTTCTGGAAACACCATATATTTT.

The rearrangement joins TRBV28 to TRBJ1-2; D is perhaps TRBD1 (5 bases). Trimming removed 2 bases at V and 9 bases at J, with 10 bases between. The CDR3 loop spans 12 amino acids. The germline gives CDR1 MDHEN, CDR2 SYDVKM. CDR3: CASSLGQGSYTF. CDR3 bases: TGTGCCAGCAGTTTAGGGCAGGGTAGCTACACCTTC.

J is TRBJ1-2 and V is TRBV12-2. TRBV12-2 is marked as a pseudogene. The CDR3 has 16 residues. CDR3 loop: CASRLKVRIIGYGYTF. CDR3 in DNA: TGTGCAAGTCGCTTAAAAGTGAGGATAATCGGCTATGGCTACACCTTC.

The chain couples TRBV24-1 to TRBJ2-3, with D maybe TRBD1 (5 bases). Germline V gene sequence: CDR1 KGHDR, CDR2 SFDVKD. Trimming took off 3 bases at V and 3 bases at J, with 9 bases between the two ends. This CDR3 region has 14 residues. The CDR3 loop is CATSDRGWTDTQYF. CDR3 DNA sequence: TGTGCCACCAGTGATAGGGGATGGACAGATACGCAGTATTTT.

The chain combines TRBV7-6 with TRBJ1-3; D call uncertain. The CDR3 sequence is 13 residues long. V was pared by 4 bases and J by 6 bases, with 10 bases between. From germline, CDR1 is SGHVS and CDR2 FNYEAQ. The CDR3 sequence: CASSSLTQNTIYF. The CDR3 nucleotides read TGTGCCAGCAGCTCACTCACCCAAAACACCATATATTTT.

This rearrangement joins TRBV7-9 to TRBJ1-2, with 11 positions matching TRBD1. CDR3 length: 16 amino acids. CDR1 and CDR2 from the germline V gene are SEHNR and FQNEAQ (reference sequence). The V segment lost 8 bases and the J segment 0 bases; nucleotides outside the gene matches: 8. CDR3: CASAPGTGGPNYGYTF. The CDR3, as DNA: TGTGCCAGCGCGCCCGGGACAGGGGGTCCTAACTATGGCTACACCTTC.

The chain has TRBV7-9 and TRBJ1-1, with a tentative D call TRBD1 (6 bases). The germline V gene encodes CDR1 SEHNR and CDR2 FQNEAQ (reference sequence). V gave up 2 bases and J gave up 11 bases, with 18 bases separating them. The CDR3 runs 14 residues. The CDR3 DNA reads TGTGCCAGCAGCTTACCTGGGACATCCTCGGGGGCTTTCTTT. It encodes CASSLPGTSSGAFF. The complete variable domain, with remaining parts taken from reference TRBV7-9 and TRBJ1-1, reads DTGVSQNPRHKITKRGQNVTFRCDPISEHNRLYWYRQTLGQGPEFLTYFQNEAQLEKSRLLSDRFSAERPKGSFSTLEIQRTEQGDSAMYLCASSLPGTSSGAFFGQGTRLTVV.

This chain uses TRBV5-6 with TRBJ1-1, with D unresolved. V was pared by 3 bases and J by 7 bases, with 19 bases between. The CDR3 contains 15 residues. CDR1 and CDR2 (germline): SGHDT, YYEEEE. CDR3 sequence: CASSSIYLKRFEAFF. In DNA, the CDR3 is TGTGCCAGCAGCTCTATCTACCTAAAACGGTTTGAAGCTTTCTTT.

The chain links TRBV29-1 to TRBJ2-5; a weak D match, TRBD1 (6 bases). CDR1 is SQVTM and CDR2 is ANQGSEA in the germline V gene. Trimming removed 3 bases at V and 4 bases at J, with 21 bases between. This CDR3 has 16 amino acids. The CDR3 DNA reads TGCAGCGTTGATGCTGTGGGGCAGGGGCGAGGAGAGACCCAGTACTTC. This encodes CSVDAVGQGRGETQYF. The entire variable domain, with the rest obtained from reference TRBV29-1 and TRBJ2-5, is as follows: SAVISQKPSRDICQRGTSLTIQCQVDSQVTMMFWYRQQPGQSLTLIATANQGSEATYESGFVIDKFPISRPNLTFSTLTVSNMSPEDSSIYLCSVDAVGQGRGETQYFGPGTRLLVL.

V is TRBV6-5 and J is TRBJ2-7, with D possibly matching TRBD2 (5 bases). The CDR3 is 15 residues long. Germline-derived CDR1 and CDR2 are MNHEY and SVGAGI. The germline V and J ends were trimmed by 7 bases and 0 bases, with 16 bases remaining between them. The CDR3 protein is CASTPKRGYSYEQYF. CDR3 DNA: TGTGCCAGCACCCCGAAACGGGGTTACTCCTACGAGCAGTACTTC.

This clone was observed a handful of times. The V call is TRBV30, the J call TRBJ1-1; D ambiguous. V lost 0 bases, J lost 2 bases, and 13 bases lay in between. The CDR3 loop spans 15 amino acids. Germline loops: CDR1 GTSNPN, CDR2 SVGIG (reference sequence). CDR3 protein: CAWSVYGRGNTEAFF. The CDR3 coding sequence is TGTGCCTGGAGTGTATACGGAAGAGGAAACACTGAAGCTTTCTTT.

The rearrangement uses TRBV19 and TRBJ1-2, with 8 nucleotides matching TRBD1. The CDR3 loop spans 13 amino acids. The V gene's germline CDR1 is LNHDA and CDR2 SQIVND (reference sequence). With V trimmed by 3 bases and J by 6 bases, 3 bases remained unmatched. CDR3 sequence: CASSIRDRNGYTF. CDR3 nucleotides: TGTGCCAGTAGTATCCGGGACAGGAATGGCTACACCTTC.

The gene calls are TRBV6-5 and TRBJ2-7; D may be TRBD2 (5 bases). V was shortened by 6 bases and J by 4 bases, with 7 bases between the two germline ends. The CDR3 extends over 11 amino acids. CDR1 and CDR2 from the germline V gene are MNHEY and SVGAGI. As DNA, the CDR3 is TGTGCCAGCAGCCGGGGATACGAGCAGTACTTC. Translating it yields CASSRGYEQYF.

The chain links TRBV28 to TRBJ2-2; D is unresolved. Trimming removed 7 bases from V and 4 bases from J, with 19 bases in between. Germline values: CDR1 MDHEN, CDR2 SYDVKM. The CDR3 covers 16 residues. The DNA of the CDR3 is TGTGCCAGCACCCCGAGGCACCTAAGGATCACCGGGGAGCTGTTTTTT. This codes for CASTPRHLRITGELFF.

The V call is TRBV6-5, the J call TRBJ1-1; 9 positions agree with TRBD1. Trimming at V came to 0 bases and at J to 1 base, leaving 0 bases not matched to a gene. The CDR3 consists of 15 residues. Germline V gene lookup returns CDR1 MNHEY and CDR2 SVGAGI. This CDR3 reads CASSYSGQGNTEAFF. For the CDR3, the DNA is TGTGCCAGCAGTTACTCGGGACAGGGGAACACTGAAGCTTTCTTT.

The chain couples TRBV9 to TRBJ1-6, with 9 bases that match TRBD1. The CDR3 spans 14 residues. V lost 3 bases, J lost 14 bases, and 9 bases stayed unmatched. CDR1 and CDR2 from the germline V gene are SGDLS and YYNGEE. CDR3 region: CASSGGQGVLTLHF. The CDR3 DNA reads as TGTGCCAGCAGCGGGGGACAGGGTGTTCTCACCCTCCACTTT.